What follows are 29 T cell receptor beta chains derived from one specimen sequenced in a study of blood T cell repertoires in COVID-19. TCRdb's copy holds only in-frame clones and misses some; the assay was immunoSEQ multiplex PCR. The table records fewer than 350,000 clones, about 76% of them present only once. Sequencing was carried out using peripheral blood. These TCRs come from a woman between 55 and 75 years old with active or convalescent COVID-19.

The rearrangement joins TRBV6-1 to TRBJ2-7, with 8 bases lining up with TRBD1. V was clipped by 8 bases and J by 7 bases; unmatched bases: 7. The CDR3 totals 12 residues. The germline V gene encodes CDR1 MNHNS and CDR2 SASEGT. CDR3 DNA: TGTGCCAGCGGCCGGACAGGGTATGAGCAGTACTTC. This translates into CASGRTGYEQYF.

The chain has TRBV3-1 (or the pseudogene TRBV3-2) and TRBJ1-2; TRBD1 might be the D (5 bases). CDR3 size: 13 residues. Germline CDR1 reads LGHDT; CDR2 reads YNNKEL (reference sequence). V lost 1 base, J lost 4 bases, and 7 bases lay in between. Written as DNA, the CDR3 is TGTGCCAGCAGCCAAGTGGGGGGCTATGGCTACACCTTC. Its translation: CASSQVGGYGYTF.

The sample holds a few counts of this clone. The chain employs TRBV7-8 and TRBJ1-5; D not certain. Germline lookup yields CDR1 SGHVS and CDR2 FQNEAQ. V lost 4 bases, J lost 0 bases, and 13 bases lay in between. The CDR3 is 16 amino acids. The CDR3 DNA reads TGTGCCAGCAGCTCGTTTCGGAGGACTAGCAATCAGCCCCAGCATTTT. Amino acids: CASSSFRRTSNQPQHF.

V usage is TRBV7-9 and J usage is TRBJ2-4; TRBD2 is a possible D gene (5 bases). Germline V gives CDR1 SEHNR, CDR2 FQNEAQ (reference sequence). The CDR3 covers 13 residues. The V end lost 3 bases, the J end lost 5 bases, and 8 bases lay between the germline ends. The CDR3 bases are TGTGCCAGCAGCTTTTCCGGGGAAAACATTCAGTACTTC. Translated, it gives CASSFSGENIQYF. The full variable domain, its missing parts supplied by reference TRBV7-9 and TRBJ2-4, is DTGVSQNPRHKITKRGQNVTFRCDPISEHNRLYWYRQTLGQGPEFLTYFQNEAQLEKSRLLSDRFSAERPKGSFSTLEIQRTEQGDSAMYLCASSFSGENIQYFGAGTRLSVL.

The V and J genes are TRBV18 and TRBJ2-2; no clear D. CDR3 size: 14 residues. Germline V gives CDR1 KGHSH, CDR2 LQKENI. V gave up 6 bases and J gave up 3 bases, with 11 bases separating them. The CDR3 DNA is TGTGCCAGCTCGCCCGGAGTCGACACCGGGGAGCTGTTTTTT. This translates into CASSPGVDTGELFF.

In this sample, this clone turned up once. J is TRBJ2-1 and V is TRBV6-6; 7 positions match TRBD1. CDR1 MNHNY and CDR2 SVGAGI come from the germline V gene (reference sequence). The length of the CDR3 is 14 residues. The V gene end was trimmed by 5 bases and the J gene end by 6 bases; junction bases not matched to a gene: 7. The CDR3 DNA sequence: TGTGCCAGCAGTGGTAGGGGGCTGGTCAATGAGCAGTTCTTC. Translation gives CASSGRGLVNEQFF.

In its sample, this clone was seen a few times. The genes are TRBV5-1 and TRBJ1-1; no clear D gene. Germline assignment: CDR1 SGHRS and CDR2 YFSETQ. This CDR3 has 14 residues. The ends were cut back, 4 bases at V and 0 bases at J, with 10 bases in the middle. CDR3 in DNA: TGCGCCAGCAGCCCCGGCGGGTTGAACACTGAAGCTTTCTTT. Its protein product is CASSPGGLNTEAFF.

This clone was seen only once. Written as DNA, the CDR3 is TGTGCCACCAGCAGAGGGAACCTGGGGCGACAAGAGACCCAGTACTTC. Its translation is CATSRGNLGRQETQYF. V gene TRBV15 combines with J gene TRBJ2-5, with TRBD1 as a possible D gene (5 bases). The CDR3 is 16 amino acids. Germline CDR1 LNHNV, CDR2 YYDKDF (reference sequence). V was trimmed by 1 base and J by 2 bases, leaving 14 bases between them.

The chain recombines TRBV5-1 with TRBJ1-4; D call uncertain. The V end lost 1 base, the J end lost 8 bases, and 12 bases lay between the germline ends. From germline, CDR1 is SGHRS and CDR2 YFSETQ. The CDR3 sequence is 14 residues long. CDR3 nucleotide sequence: TGCGCCAGCAGCTTGATGAGGGATAAGGAAAAACTGTTTTTT. Residues: CASSLMRDKEKLFF.

The rearrangement uses TRBV12-3 or TRBV12-4 and TRBJ1-2; D remains unclear. Trimming shortened V by 2 bases and J by 0 bases, and 4 bases separated the two germline ends. This CDR3 has 13 residues. The chain's CDR3 is CASSLSANYGYTF. CDR3 bases: TGTGCCAGCAGTTTATCCGCTAACTATGGCTACACCTTC.

The DNA of the CDR3 is TGTGCCAGCAGCCAACCCCAGGGGAACAATGAGCAGTTCTTC. Its protein is CASSQPQGNNEQFF. V usage is TRBV3-1 (or the pseudogene TRBV3-2) and J usage is TRBJ2-1; D might be TRBD1 (6 bases). CDR1 is LGHDT, CDR2 YNNKEL, per germline (reference sequence). This CDR3 is 14 amino acids long. Deletions cut 2 bases from V and 5 bases from J, with 10 bases between.

The gene calls are TRBV5-4 and TRBJ2-3; 13 bases align to TRBD2. V gave up 3 bases and J gave up 2 bases; unmatched junction bases: 3. This CDR3 is built from 16 residues. The germline CDR1 and CDR2 sequences are SGHNT and YYREEE (reference sequence). CDR3 nucleotide sequence: TGTGCCAGCAGCTCAACTAGCGGGGGGGACACAGATACGCAGTATTTT. Translating it yields CASSSTSGGDTDTQYF. Filled out from reference TRBV5-4 and TRBJ2-3, the complete variable domain reads ETGVTQSPTHLIKTRGQQVTLRCSSQSGHNTVSWYQQALGQGPQFIFQYYREEENGRGNFPPRFSGLQFPNYSSELNVNALELDDSALYLCASSSTSGGDTDTQYFGPGTRLTVL.

This clone was observed a few times. The CDR3 is CATSDTRDSQETQYF. The CDR3 region has the DNA TGTGCCACCAGTGATACCCGGGACAGCCAAGAGACCCAGTACTTC. This chain uses TRBV24-1 with TRBJ2-5; 7 bases line up with TRBD1. This CDR3 is built from 15 residues. V was pared by 3 bases and J by 1 base, with 4 bases of the junction left unmatched. Germline CDR1 and CDR2: KGHDR and SFDVKD.

The V gene is TRBV5-1, the J gene TRBJ2-3; TRBD2 aligns across 11 bases. There are 16 residues in the CDR3. The ends lost 4 bases at V and 0 bases at J; junction bases unmatched: 4. CDR1 is SGHRS and CDR2 is YFSETQ in the germline V gene. The CDR3, as DNA: TGCGCCAGCAGCCTCCTAGCGGGGGGCAGCACAGATACGCAGTATTTT. Amino acid sequence: CASSLLAGGSTDTQYF.

This clone appeared a single time. V is TRBV15 and J is TRBJ1-1, with D possibly TRBD1 on 5 matching bases. This CDR3 region has 15 residues. The V gene's germline CDR1 is LNHNV and CDR2 YYDKDF (reference sequence). V lost 0 bases, J lost 3 bases, and 11 bases lay in between. In nucleotides, the CDR3 is TGTGCCACCAGCAGAGAAGGGGATACGGACACTGAAGCTTTCTTT. It encodes CATSREGDTDTEAFF.

CDR3 DNA: TGTGCCAGCAGCCAAGATCAAGGTGGGGCTGCCTATGCTGGCTACACCTTC. Amino acids: CASSQDQGGAAYAGYTF. The chain employs TRBV4-2 and TRBJ1-2; weak D call: TRBD1 (5 bases). Germline CDR1 reads LGHNA; CDR2 reads YNFKEQ. CDR3 size: 17 residues. V lost 0 bases and J 7 bases, leaving 21 bases between the germline ends.

This chain links TRBV9 with TRBJ1-1; no firm D call. Per germline, CDR1 SGDLS and CDR2 YYNGEE. The CDR3 covers 14 residues. V was trimmed by 0 bases and J by 1 base, leaving 7 bases between them. CDR3 in amino acids: CASSVVRANTEAFF. The CDR3 bases are TGTGCCAGCAGCGTAGTCCGAGCGAACACTGAAGCTTTCTTT. The full variable domain, completed using reference TRBV9 and TRBJ1-1, is DSGVTQTPKHLITATGQRVTLRCSPRSGDLSVYWYQQSLDQGLQFLIQYYNGEERAKGNILERFSAQQFPDLHSELNLSSLELGDSALYFCASSVVRANTEAFFGQGTRLTVV.

The table lists this clone with a few counts. The chain recombines TRBV5-6 with TRBJ1-4; 11 bases fit TRBD1. Germline CDR1 SGHDT, CDR2 YYEEEE. Trimming took 3 bases from V and 7 from J; bases not matched to a gene: 5. This CDR3 region has 15 residues. The CDR3 spells CASSYWTGGREKLFF. CDR3 coding DNA: TGTGCCAGCAGCTATTGGACAGGGGGCCGTGAAAAACTGTTTTTT. Supplemented by reference TRBV5-6 and TRBJ1-4, the full variable domain reads DAGVTQSPTHLIKTRGQQVTLRCSPKSGHDTVSWYQQALGQGPQFIFQYYEEEERQRGNFPDRFSGHQFPNYSSELNVNALLLGDSALYLCASSYWTGGREKLFFGSGTQLSVL.

This clone was observed a single time. The J gene is TRBJ1-3, the V gene TRBV5-6; D is possibly TRBD1 (6 bases). This CDR3 comprises 18 residues. Deletions cut 0 bases from V and 1 base from J, with 17 bases between. Germline assignment: CDR1 SGHDT and CDR2 YYEEEE. CDR3 in DNA: TGTGCCAGCAGCTTGGCCAGGGGCCCGGGGGGATCTGGAAACACCATATATTTT. Translating it yields CASSLARGPGGSGNTIYF.

The genes are TRBV21-1 and TRBJ2-1; TRBD1, the table's D call, lacks a check against the DNA. TRBV21-1 is labeled a pseudogene. The CDR3 is made up of 13 amino acids. The CDR3 DNA is TGTGCCAGCAGCAAAGTGGCAATCAATGAGCAGTTCTTC. Its protein product is CASSKVAINEQFF.

V and J are TRBV9 and TRBJ1-1, with 8 bases fitting TRBD1. The CDR3 has 14 amino acids. The junction had 3 bases not matched to a gene; V was cut back by 5 bases and J by 0 bases. The germline CDR1 and CDR2 sequences are SGDLS and YYNGEE. Here the CDR3 reads CASSRQGLNTEAFF. Written as DNA, the CDR3 is TGTGCCAGCAGTCGACAGGGGTTGAACACTGAAGCTTTCTTT.

The V and J genes are TRBV5-1 and TRBJ1-5, with no clear D. Germline V gene data show CDR1 as SGHRS and CDR2 as YFSETQ. V lost 0 bases, J lost 0 bases, and 7 bases lay in between. This CDR3 has 15 residues. The CDR3 coding sequence is TGCGCCAGCAGCTTGGATCCTTATAGCAATCAGCCCCAGCATTTT. Its translation: CASSLDPYSNQPQHF.

The chain combines TRBV4-3 with TRBJ1-5; possible D gene TRBD1, 6 bases. Trimming cost V 0 bases and J 7 bases, with 13 bases left between them. Germline lookup yields CDR1 LGHNA and CDR2 YSLEER. The length of the CDR3 is 15 residues. In DNA, the CDR3 is TGCGCCAGCAGCCAAGATATGGGGGCTGGACAGCCCCAGCATTTT. Translating gives CASSQDMGAGQPQHF.

This clone came up a few times. This chain connects TRBV19 to TRBJ2-1, with 8 bases lining up with TRBD2. V shed 1 base, J shed 4 bases, and the junction held 3 bases outside the gene matches. Germline V lookup: CDR1 LNHDA, CDR2 SQIVND (reference sequence). The CDR3 extends over 15 amino acids. This chain's CDR3 is CASSIVASGYNEQFF. CDR3 DNA: TGTGCCAGTAGTATAGTGGCTAGCGGGTACAATGAGCAGTTCTTC.

This clone was detected a few times. The rearrangement uses TRBV10-3 and TRBJ1-1; TRBD1 matches at 8 bases. Germline V gene data show CDR1 as ENHRY and CDR2 as SYGVKD. With V trimmed by 2 bases and J by 3 bases, 5 bases remained unmatched. The CDR3 length is 15 residues. The CDR3 protein is CAISEDRGEYTEAFF. The CDR3 coding sequence is TGTGCCATCAGTGAGGACAGGGGTGAGTACACTGAAGCTTTCTTT.

The chain has TRBV4-1 and TRBJ2-1; possibly TRBD2 for D (7 bases). Trimming took off 3 bases at V and 2 bases at J, with 14 bases between the two ends. CDR3 length: 16 amino acids. CDR1 MGHRA and CDR2 YSYEKL come from the germline V gene. The DNA for the CDR3 is TGCGCCAGCAGCCATCGAGGGGGGGAGGCCTACAATGAGCAGTTCTTC. Translated, it gives CASSHRGGEAYNEQFF.

The genes are TRBV27 and TRBJ2-2; D possibly corresponds to TRBD2 (6 bases). This CDR3 has 15 residues. V lost 8 bases and J 0 bases, leaving 13 bases between the germline ends. Germline CDR1 MNHEY, CDR2 SMNVEV (reference sequence). CDR3 nucleotides: TGTGCCAGCCGAACTAGCAAAGCGAACACCGGGGAGCTGTTTTTT. Protein sequence: CASRTSKANTGELFF.

The rearrangement links TRBV5-1 to TRBJ2-3; TRBD1 matches 7 bases. V was clipped by 0 bases and J by 6 bases; unmatched bases: 10. Germline CDR1 SGHRS, CDR2 YFSETQ. The CDR3 runs 16 residues. The CDR3 DNA reads as TGCGCCAGCAGCTTGGACGGACAGGCTACTCCGGATACGCAGTATTTT. It is translated as CASSLDGQATPDTQYF.

The chain has TRBV23-1 and TRBJ2-3; 7 nucleotides line up with TRBD1. Being an ORF, TRBV23-1 has a function that is uncertain. With V trimmed by 9 bases and J by 2 bases, 5 bases remained unmatched. The CDR3 sequence is 13 residues long. CDR3 nucleotide sequence: TGCGCCAGGGACAGGTGGTTCACAGATACGCAGTATTTT. Translated, it gives CARDRWFTDTQYF.